Detailed here is one T cell receptor (beta chain). Per the study methods: Scientists estimated how many nucleated cells there were by amplifying reference gene primers. Using immunoSEQ multiplex PCR, the repertoire was profiled, and TCRdb retains in-frame clones only, with some absent. V, J and clone size were drawn from that table, and D and trimming were deduced from the DNA. The sample has some 290,000 clones, nearly 90% seen once. The length of the CDR3 is 15 residues. The germline V gene encodes CDR1 SGHRS and CDR2 YFSETQ. V dropped 3 bases and J dropped 3 bases, with 14 bases sitting between them. The data are from a study of blood T cell repertoires in COVID-19. Study summary: Spain, Italy and the United States supplied samples that represented acute and convalescent COVID-19. The cDNA or gDNA used as material had been derived from T cells, B-cell-depleted T cells, or PBMCs.

While infection was still active, Seattle patients were enrolled and then followed longitudinally. Input material: peripheral blood. This TCR was sampled from a woman aged 40 to 55 with COVID-19, enrolled during active disease. The chain couples TRBV5-1 to TRBJ2-3; D not resolved. The CDR3 DNA sequence: TGCGCCAGCAGCTCCACAGAGTTACGGACAGATACGCAGTATTTT. Protein sequence: CASSSTELRTDTQYF. The full variable domain, completed using reference TRBV5-1 and TRBJ2-3, is KAGVTQTPRYLIKTRGQQVTLSCSPISGHRSVSWYQQTPGQGLQFLFEYFSETQRNKGNFPGRFSGRQFSNSRSEMNVSTLELGDSALYLCASSSTELRTDTQYFGPGTRLTVL.